The T cell receptor (beta chain) described here comes from a study of T cells in Graves' hyperthyroidism and ophthalmopathy. The study, taken as a whole, reports: Most thyroid-expanded clonotypes above 0.001 were also found in blood.

RNA transcripts provided the source from which TCR beta CDR3 regions were amplified. When the TCR CDR3 underwent first-round RT-PCR, the HTBI primer set was used. MiXCR, run by TCRdb on the multiplex PCR reads, gives a single entry per CDR3 protein. This sample has fewer than 750,000 distinct CDR3 sequences; over 12% occur once, and the top ten carry approximately 4.3%. V was cut by 6 bases and J by 5 bases, with 7 bases left in between. This CDR3 region has 12 residues. Germline values: CDR1 MDHEN, CDR2 SYDVKM. At least 3 on the Clinical Activity Score was recorded for ophthalmopathy patients, who also had NOSPECS grade at least 4 and duration under 3 months. Based on clinical symptoms, serum thyroxine and TRAb, thyroid ultrasound and orbital computed tomography, diagnoses were reached. This clonotype was recorded at least ten times. What it recognizes is unknown.

The source is a woman aged 40 to 49 with Graves' ophthalmopathy. The rearrangement links TRBV28 to TRBJ2-2; D is possibly TRBD2 (6 bases). Sequencing was performed on blood. The CDR3 nucleotides read TGTGCCAGCAGCCGGGAGACCGGGGAGCTGTTTTTT. Translating it yields CASSRETGELFF.